A selection of T cell receptor beta chains follows, all from one sample in a study of blood T cell repertoires in COVID-19. Only in-frame clones appear in the TCRdb table, and some are missing; sequencing was by immunoSEQ multiplex PCR. Found here are 250,000 or so clones, about 80% of them singletons; the top ten hold about 3.5%. Sequenced material: PBMCs or T cells enriched from blood (not recorded which). Receptor source: a man aged 45-65 years who had recovered from COVID-19. Each CDR3 is given with its conserved first and last residue. Each record gives: J gene, clone size, D gene, V gene, CDR3 DNA, CDR3 protein. D genes are given only for firm matches. Not every row has a clone size; where given, it reads once, few, many or a size class.

j_gene: TRBJ1-1; abundance: NA; d_gene: NA; v_gene: TRBV27; CDR3nt: TGTGCCAGCAGGGACACTCCGTGGAGGGACACTGAAGCTTTCTTT; CDR3aa: CASRDTPWRDTEAFF
j_gene: TRBJ1-1; abundance: NA; d_gene: NA; v_gene: TRBV4-1; CDR3nt: TGCGCCAGCAGTCCTACCGCGGGACGGTACACTGAAGCTTTCTTT; CDR3aa: CASSPTAGRYTEAFF
j_gene: TRBJ2-1; abundance: NA; d_gene: TRBD2; v_gene: TRBV9; CDR3nt: TGTGCCAGCAGCGTAGCCGGGACTAGCCTCTACAATGAGCAGTTCTTC; CDR3aa: CASSVAGTSLYNEQFF
j_gene: TRBJ1-1; abundance: few; d_gene: TRBD1; v_gene: TRBV5-1; CDR3nt: TGCGCCAGCAGCTCGGAGGGACAGGCGGAAGCTTTCTTT; CDR3aa: CASSSEGQAEAFF
j_gene: TRBJ1-2; abundance: few; d_gene: NA; v_gene: TRBV5-4; CDR3nt: TGTGCCAGCAGCTTGGCGCCCCTAGGGGCAGCCTACTGGGTAGGCTATGGCTACACCTTC; CDR3aa: CASSLAPLGAAYWVGYGYTF
j_gene: TRBJ1-1; abundance: NA; d_gene: TRBD1; v_gene: TRBV4-1; CDR3nt: TGCGCCAGCAGCTCCCGGGTCCAGGGGGGTAACACTGAAGCTTTCTTT; CDR3aa: CASSSRVQGGNTEAFF
j_gene: TRBJ1-5; abundance: NA; d_gene: NA; v_gene: TRBV12-5; CDR3nt: TGTGCTAGTGCCTCCCGAGTGCAGCCCCAGCATTTT; CDR3aa: CASASRVQPQHF
j_gene: TRBJ2-7; abundance: NA; d_gene: TRBD2; v_gene: TRBV4-3; CDR3nt: TGCGCCAGCAGCCAGGGACTAGCACTGGAGCAGTACTTC; CDR3aa: CASSQGLALEQYF
j_gene: TRBJ2-1; abundance: NA; d_gene: NA; v_gene: TRBV5-1; CDR3nt: TGCGCCAGCAGCTTGAACAGGGTACTGGACTCCTACAATGAGCAGTTCTTC; CDR3aa: CASSLNRVLDSYNEQFF
j_gene: TRBJ1-5; abundance: NA; d_gene: NA; v_gene: TRBV19; CDR3nt: TGTGCCAGTAGTATAGTTACTGGTCAGCCCCAGCATTTT; CDR3aa: CASSIVTGQPQHF
j_gene: TRBJ1-2; abundance: NA; d_gene: NA; v_gene: TRBV30; CDR3nt: TGTGCCTGGAGTGTAACGTCAGACTATGGCTACACCTTC; CDR3aa: CAWSVTSDYGYTF
j_gene: TRBJ2-1; abundance: NA; d_gene: TRBD2; v_gene: TRBV5-1; CDR3nt: TGCGCCAGCAGCTGGGGGACTAGTTACAGCTATGAGCAGTTCTTC; CDR3aa: CASSWGTSYSYEQFF
j_gene: TRBJ2-3; abundance: NA; d_gene: NA; v_gene: TRBV27; CDR3nt: TGTGCCAGCAGTTGGGATCCGGGAAGAAGCACAGATACGCAGTATTTT; CDR3aa: CASSWDPGRSTDTQYF
j_gene: TRBJ2-3; abundance: NA; d_gene: NA; v_gene: TRBV18; CDR3nt: TGTGCCAGCCTAGGGAGTCGGTCAGATACGCAGTATTTT; CDR3aa: CASLGSRSDTQYF